This is a list of T cell receptor beta chains from one sample in a study of blood T cell repertoires in COVID-19. The data were produced by immunoSEQ multiplex PCR, yet TCRdb's version contains in-frame clones alone and is incomplete. The sample holds roughly 100,000 clones; just over 85% are singletons and the top ten take about 7.6%. Sequencing was done on a sample of peripheral blood. The source is a woman in her 70s with acute or convalescent COVID-19. Both conserved end residues are part of each CDR3. The D gene is left open where the match is weak. Clone size appears in some rows only: once, few, many, or a class for an expanded clone.

d_call: -
clone_size: -
cdr3_length: 13
v_call: TRBV6-5
j_call: TRBJ1-1
cdr3_aa: CASRTGMNTEAFF
cdr3_nt: TGTGCCAGCAGGACAGGAATGAACACTGAAGCTTTCTTT

d_call: TRBD1
clone_size: -
cdr3_length: 15
v_call: TRBV5-1
j_call: TRBJ1-2
cdr3_aa: CASSFSRTGGGGYTF
cdr3_nt: TGCGCCAGCAGCTTCTCCCGGACAGGAGGGGGTGGCTACACCTTC

d_call: -
clone_size: few
cdr3_length: 13
v_call: TRBV3-1/TRBV3-2
j_call: TRBJ1-2
cdr3_aa: CASSGMVGQGNTF
cdr3_nt: -

d_call: -
clone_size: -
cdr3_length: 15
v_call: TRBV7-2
j_call: TRBJ1-3
cdr3_aa: CASSLDLGSGNTIYF
cdr3_nt: TGTGCCAGCAGCTTAGATCTAGGCTCTGGAAACACCATATATTTT

d_call: -
clone_size: -
cdr3_length: 17
v_call: TRBV7-9
j_call: TRBJ1-3
cdr3_aa: CASSPGNGLVEGNTIYF
cdr3_nt: TGTGCCAGCAGCCCTGGTAATGGGCTGGTCGAAGGAAACACCATATATTTT

d_call: TRBD1
clone_size: few
cdr3_length: 18
v_call: TRBV3-1/TRBV3-2
j_call: TRBJ2-3
cdr3_aa: CASSLKGRTGVWADTQYF
cdr3_nt: TGTGCCAGCAGCCTGAAAGGCCGGACAGGTGTATGGGCAGATACGCAGTATTTT

d_call: -
clone_size: few
cdr3_length: 12
v_call: TRBV5-6
j_call: TRBJ2-1
cdr3_aa: CASSLALAEQFF
cdr3_nt: TGTGCCAGCAGCTTGGCCCTAGCCGAGCAGTTCTTC

d_call: TRBD1
clone_size: -
cdr3_length: 13
v_call: TRBV28
j_call: TRBJ2-1
cdr3_aa: CASSLPGGGQQFF
cdr3_nt: TGTGCCAGCAGTTTACCAGGGGGCGGGCAGCAGTTCTTC

d_call: -
clone_size: -
cdr3_length: 17
v_call: TRBV9
j_call: TRBJ1-3
cdr3_aa: CASSANPRASSGNTIYF
cdr3_nt: TGTGCCAGCAGCGCAAACCCGAGGGCTTCCTCTGGAAACACCATATATTTT

d_call: -
clone_size: few
cdr3_length: 13
v_call: TRBV27
j_call: TRBJ1-5
cdr3_aa: CASSLQTNQPQHF
cdr3_nt: TGTGCCAGCAGTCTGCAAACTAATCAGCCCCAGCATTTT

d_call: TRBD2
clone_size: few
cdr3_length: 15
v_call: TRBV27
j_call: TRBJ2-7
cdr3_aa: CASSFSGRVTTEQYF
cdr3_nt: TGTGCCAGCAGTTTTAGCGGGAGGGTAACTACCGAGCAGTACTTC

d_call: TRBD2
clone_size: -
cdr3_length: 16
v_call: TRBV7-9
j_call: TRBJ2-7
cdr3_aa: CASSLSSGTSSYEQYF
cdr3_nt: TGTGCCAGCAGCCTTTCTAGCGGAACTAGCTCCTACGAGCAGTACTTC

d_call: -
clone_size: -
cdr3_length: 11
v_call: TRBV29-1
j_call: TRBJ1-2
cdr3_aa: CSAANPYGYTF
cdr3_nt: TGCAGCGCTGCTAATCCCTATGGCTACACCTTC

d_call: TRBD2
clone_size: -
cdr3_length: 15
v_call: TRBV11-2
j_call: TRBJ2-7
cdr3_aa: CASSLVPAGVHEQYF
cdr3_nt: TGTGCCAGCAGCTTAGTTCCAGCGGGAGTCCACGAGCAGTACTTC

d_call: -
clone_size: -
cdr3_length: 14
v_call: TRBV9
j_call: TRBJ2-7
cdr3_aa: CASSPGHDSYEQYF
cdr3_nt: TGTGCCAGCAGCCCCGGACATGACTCCTACGAGCAGTACTTC

d_call: TRBD2
clone_size: -
cdr3_length: 17
v_call: TRBV7-3
j_call: TRBJ2-3
cdr3_aa: CASSLRGRAGAIYTQYF
cdr3_nt: TGTGCCAGCAGCTTAAGGGGGCGAGCGGGGGCGATCTATACGCAGTATTTT

d_call: -
clone_size: -
cdr3_length: 16
v_call: TRBV5-5
j_call: TRBJ1-1
cdr3_aa: CASSLMIQSMNTEAFF
cdr3_nt: TGTGCCAGCAGCTTAATGATACAGAGCATGAACACTGAAGCTTTCTTT

d_call: TRBD1
clone_size: once
cdr3_length: 16
v_call: TRBV24-1
j_call: TRBJ2-3
cdr3_aa: CATSEWTGALTDTQYF
cdr3_nt: TGTGCCACCAGTGAGTGGACAGGGGCCCTCACAGATACGCAGTATTTT

d_call: TRBD2
clone_size: -
cdr3_length: 19
v_call: TRBV30
j_call: TRBJ2-2
cdr3_aa: CAWSSQRGLAGLFTGELFF
cdr3_nt: TGTGCCTGGAGTAGCCAGAGGGGATTAGCGGGATTGTTCACCGGGGAGCTGTTTTTT

d_call: TRBD1
clone_size: -
cdr3_length: 12
v_call: TRBV29-1
j_call: TRBJ1-1
cdr3_aa: CSLNRGGTEAFF
cdr3_nt: TGCAGCTTGAACAGGGGTGGCACTGAAGCTTTCTTT

d_call: TRBD1
clone_size: -
cdr3_length: 17
v_call: TRBV5-6
j_call: TRBJ2-7
cdr3_aa: CASTPGQGAKSSYEQYF
cdr3_nt: TGTGCCAGCACCCCGGGACAGGGGGCTAAGAGCTCCTACGAGCAGTACTTC

d_call: TRBD2
clone_size: -
cdr3_length: 15
v_call: TRBV24-1
j_call: TRBJ2-3
cdr3_aa: CATREGLADTDTQYF
cdr3_nt: TGTGCCACCAGAGAGGGACTAGCAGACACAGATACGCAGTATTTT

d_call: -
clone_size: -
cdr3_length: 13
v_call: TRBV28
j_call: TRBJ1-4
cdr3_aa: CASSFADSRLLFF
cdr3_nt: TGTGCCAGCAGTTTCGCCGACAGTCGATTACTGTTTTTT

d_call: -
clone_size: -
cdr3_length: 15
v_call: TRBV11-2
j_call: TRBJ1-3
cdr3_aa: CASSSPTPSGNTIYF
cdr3_nt: TGTGCCAGCAGCTCGCCTACTCCCTCTGGAAACACCATATATTTT

d_call: TRBD1
clone_size: -
cdr3_length: 17
v_call: TRBV2
j_call: TRBJ1-4
cdr3_aa: CASNRWDRGKINEKLFF
cdr3_nt: TGTGCCAGCAATCGATGGGACAGGGGAAAGATTAATGAAAAACTGTTTTTT

d_call: TRBD1
clone_size: -
cdr3_length: 15
v_call: TRBV11-2
j_call: TRBJ2-7
cdr3_aa: CASSLTWQGAGEQYF
cdr3_nt: TGTGCCAGCAGCTTAACCTGGCAGGGGGCTGGGGAGCAGTACTTC

d_call: -
clone_size: -
cdr3_length: 13
v_call: TRBV6-1
j_call: TRBJ1-2
cdr3_aa: CASSDGHFYGYTF
cdr3_nt: TGTGCCAGCAGTGATGGTCACTTCTATGGCTACACCTTC